This TCR beta chain emerged from a study of radiotherapy plus CTLA-4 blockade in lung cancer. Study at large: With 31% of patients having disease control, objective responses were seen in 15% to 20%. Overall study results and limits: Response was reportedly best predicted by early blood T cell clone dynamics, with interferon-beta. Expansion of tumor-derived TCR clones was observed in blood after radiotherapy plus ipilimumab.

Trimming took 4 bases from V and 2 from J; bases not matched to a gene: 1. Per germline, CDR1 MDHEN and CDR2 SYDVKM. The CDR3 is 15 amino acids. Chemo-refractory metastatic non-small-cell lung cancer patients underwent focal radiation alongside CTLA-4 blockade with ipilimumab. Clones were read by immunoSEQ multiplex PCR, and TCRdb kept only the in-frame ones, dropping some. The sample consists of approximately 52,000 clones, more than 75% of them appearing once. With respect to this clone: Its antigen is undetermined.

The material sequenced was peripheral blood, taken from a patient treated with radiotherapy plus ipilimumab. The TCR originated in a human donor with non-small cell lung cancer who had a complete response to radiotherapy plus ipilimumab. The chain is built from TRBV28 and TRBJ2-6; 8 bases are a match to TRBD1. CDR3 bases: TGTGCCAGCAGTTCGACAGGGGCTGGGGCCAACGTCCTGACTTTC. It is translated as CASSSTGAGANVLTF. Variable domain in full (rest from reference TRBV28 and TRBJ2-6): DVKVTQSSRYLVKRTGEKVFLECVQDMDHENMFWYRQDPGLGLRLIYFSYDVKMKEKGDIPEGYSVSREKKERFSLILESASTNQTSMYLCASSSTGAGANVLTFGAGSRLTVL.